The 13 T cell receptor beta chains presented below share a single source sample, sequenced in a study of blood T cell repertoires in COVID-19. Repertoires were generated with immunoSEQ multiplex PCR, while TCRdb's copy carries only in-frame clones and drops some. The table records approximately 160,000 clones, approximately 80% of them present only once. Input material: peripheral blood. The receptors were sampled from a man between 65 and 85 years old who had recovered from COVID-19.

The chain uses TRBV7-2 and TRBJ2-1; D not certain. V lost 2 bases and J lost 7, with 18 bases in between. The CDR3 has 16 residues. Germline lookup yields CDR1 SGHTA and CDR2 FQGNSA. Written as DNA, the CDR3 is TGTGCCAGCAGCTTAATTGAACTTAGCACGCTTAATGAGCAGTTCTTC. It translates to CASSLIELSTLNEQFF.

This clone was seen a handful of times. This chain connects TRBV7-9 to TRBJ1-1, with a possible D match to TRBD1 (5 bases). V shed 7 bases and J shed 11 bases, with 23 bases lying between them. The CDR3 is made up of 14 amino acids. The germline V gene encodes CDR1 SEHNR and CDR2 FQNEAQ (reference sequence). CDR3: CASMPSGAPIAAFF. The CDR3 DNA reads as TGTGCCAGCATGCCAAGCGGGGCGCCGATTGCGGCTTTCTTT.

The chain recombines TRBV5-1 with TRBJ2-1; D remains unclear. This CDR3 is built from 14 residues. The germline V gene encodes CDR1 SGHRS and CDR2 YFSETQ. The germline V and J ends were trimmed by 3 bases and 2 bases, with 9 bases remaining between them. In DNA form, the CDR3 reads TGCGCCAGCAGCTCATCTGTAGCCTACAATGAGCAGTTCTTC. Its protein product is CASSSSVAYNEQFF.

The V and J genes are TRBV6-6 and TRBJ1-6, with 9 bases fitting TRBD1. This CDR3 has 13 amino acids. Trimming took 8 bases from V and 9 from J; bases not matched to a gene: 5. CDR1 is MNHNY and CDR2 is SVGAGI in the germline V gene (reference sequence). CDR3: CASGTGSGSPLHF. The CDR3, as DNA: TGTGCCAGCGGGACAGGGTCGGGTTCACCCCTCCACTTT.

This clone appeared a single time. This chain links TRBV7-2 with TRBJ2-4, with TRBD1 identical over 8 bases. Germline values: CDR1 SGHTA, CDR2 FQGNSA. Trimming removed 5 bases from V and 8 bases from J; junction bases left unmatched: 8. The CDR3 is 14 residues long. CDR3: CASSPGTGWDIQYF. The DNA of the CDR3 is TGTGCCAGCAGCCCAGGGACAGGTTGGGACATTCAGTACTTC.

The chain couples TRBV13 to TRBJ2-5; the D gene is possibly TRBD2 (6 bases). This CDR3 has 13 amino acids. CDR1 and CDR2 (germline): PRHDT, FYEKMQ (reference sequence). V was cut by 8 bases and J by 5 bases, with 15 bases left in between. The CDR3 reads CASSLGRLETQYF. In nucleotides, the CDR3 is TGTGCCAGCTCTCTGGGGAGGCTCGAGACCCAGTACTTC.

V and J are TRBV28 and TRBJ1-1; D possibly corresponds to TRBD1 (6 bases). Trimming pared 6 bases from V and 4 bases from J, leaving 12 bases between. From germline, CDR1 is MDHEN and CDR2 SYDVKM. The CDR3 has 13 residues. Here the CDR3 reads CASSLQGRTEAFF. The CDR3 region has the DNA TGTGCCAGCAGCCTACAGGGTCGCACTGAAGCTTTCTTT.

The chain has TRBV6-1 and TRBJ2-7; perhaps TRBD1 as D (6 bases). Germline CDR1 is MNHNS and CDR2 is SASEGT. V lost 3 bases and J lost 2, with 14 bases in between. The CDR3 has 15 residues. This chain's CDR3 is CASSDGTRGTYEQYF. The CDR3 DNA sequence: TGTGCCAGCAGTGACGGGACAAGGGGGACCTACGAGCAGTACTTC.

The chain couples TRBV18 to TRBJ2-5, with no clear D. The CDR3 contains 15 residues. CDR1 is KGHSH, CDR2 LQKENI, per germline. The V and J ends lost 5 bases and 0 bases respectively, with 13 bases between them. The CDR3 loop reads CASSTQQVYQETQYF. For the CDR3, the DNA is TGTGCCAGCTCAACCCAGCAGGTCTACCAAGAGACCCAGTACTTC.

The genes are TRBV9 and TRBJ2-3; D remains ambiguous. Germline V gives CDR1 SGDLS, CDR2 YYNGEE. The V gene lost 4 bases and the J gene lost 5 bases, with 11 bases spanning the gap. CDR3 length: 13 residues. The CDR3 is CASSRVIVDTQYF. CDR3 DNA sequence: TGTGCCAGCAGCCGAGTAATTGTAGATACGCAGTATTTT.

The chain couples TRBV5-4 to TRBJ2-3; TRBD2 matches 7 bases. From germline, CDR1 is SGHNT and CDR2 YYREEE (reference sequence). V dropped 7 bases and J dropped 1; count of bases not matched to a gene: 9. The CDR3 sequence is 15 residues long. The CDR3 here is CASSSPAGGTDTQYF. The CDR3 DNA reads TGTGCCAGCTCCTCCCCGGCGGGAGGCACAGATACGCAGTATTTT.

The gene calls are TRBV28 and TRBJ2-3, with 7 bases identical to TRBD1. This CDR3 has 15 amino acids. V trimming: 6 bases; J trimming: 0 bases; junction bases outside the gene matches: 6. Germline CDR1 reads MDHEN; CDR2 reads SYDVKM. The DNA of the CDR3 is TGTGCCAGCAGAGAATCAGGGGGTAGCACAGATACGCAGTATTTT. It yields the protein CASRESGGSTDTQYF. The entire variable domain, with the rest obtained from reference TRBV28 and TRBJ2-3, is as follows: DVKVTQSSRYLVKRTGEKVFLECVQDMDHENMFWYRQDPGLGLRLIYFSYDVKMKEKGDIPEGYSVSREKKERFSLILESASTNQTSMYLCASRESGGSTDTQYFGPGTRLTVL.

The chain has TRBV28 and TRBJ2-1; D possibly corresponds to TRBD1 (5 bases). V was clipped by 6 bases and J by 0 bases, with 9 bases between them. The CDR3 has 14 amino acids. Per germline, CDR1 MDHEN and CDR2 SYDVKM. CDR3 sequence reads: CASRGQSSYNEQFF. In DNA, the CDR3 is TGTGCCAGCAGGGGGCAAAGCTCCTACAATGAGCAGTTCTTC.